This TCR beta chain was sequenced during a study of blood T cell repertoires in COVID-19. After removal of 5 bases from V and 6 bases from J, the junction contained 14 bases not matched to a gene. Germline-derived CDR1 and CDR2 are MNHNY and SVGAGI (reference sequence). This CDR3 is built from 19 residues. Enrolled during active infection, Seattle patients were then followed longitudinally. Using immunoSEQ multiplex PCR, the repertoire was profiled, and TCRdb retains in-frame clones only, with some absent. Of roughly 240,000 clones listed, more than 70% are singletons. This clonotype was obtained from a woman of 80 years or more with COVID-19, enrolled during active disease. V usage is TRBV6-6 and J usage is TRBJ1-6; 12 nucleotides agree with TRBD1. Input material: peripheral blood. CDR3 DNA sequence: TGTGCCAGCAGTCAACTAGGGACAGGGGGCGCCGGTAGTAATTCACCCCTCCACTTT. Translation gives CASSQLGTGGAGSNSPLHF.